Listed below are T cell receptor beta chains from one sample, sequenced in a study of breast tumors, draining lymph nodes, adjacent tissues. TCRdb recomputed calls from the multiplex PCR reads with MiXCR, one row per CDR3 protein. The sample yields 130,000 or so distinct CDR3 sequences, approximately 20% seen once. The material sequenced was axillary lymph node tissue. These receptors were collected from a female donor with breast cancer. Some clones in this sample may be carry-over from other donors' samples. The CDR3 runs from the conserved cysteine through the conserved F or W. The D gene is left open where the match is weak. Size is omitted from some rows. Given values are once, few, many or a class for expanded clones.

TRBD2	TRBV6-2/TRBV6-3	TRBJ2-1	few	TGTGCCAGCAGACATAGCGGGAGAGGGAATGAGCAGTTCTTC	CASRHSGRGNEQFF
NA	TRBV6-4	TRBJ2-2	NA	TGTGCCAGCAGTGACTCAGGGGGGCCTGACACCGGGGAGCTGTTTTTT	CASSDSGGPDTGELFF
NA	TRBV6-2/TRBV6-3	TRBJ2-7	many	TGTGCCAGCAGTCAAGGGGACTTAACCTACGAGCAGTACTTC	CASSQGDLTYEQYF
NA	TRBV7-8	TRBJ1-3	many	TGTGCCAGCAGCCACCTGACCGGAGGCTCTGGAAACACCATATATTTT	CASSHLTGGSGNTIYF
NA	TRBV6-1	TRBJ1-5	NA	TGTGCCAGCAGTGTGAACAGAGTTCATCAGCCCCAGCATTTT	CASSVNRVHQPQHF
NA	TRBV20-1	TRBJ1-6	many	TGCAGTGCTACTGCAGGGTTGAATTCACCCCTCCACTTT	CSATAGLNSPLHF
TRBD2	TRBV9	TRBJ2-3	many	TGTGCCAGCAGCGTAGGGGCTAGCGGGACTGTCTATACGCAGTATTTT	CASSVGASGTVYTQYF
NA	TRBV7-8	TRBJ1-3	many	TGTGCCAGCACCCAAATCTCTGGAAACACCATATATTTT	CASTQISGNTIYF
NA	TRBV19	TRBJ2-1	many	TGTGCCAGTAGTATAGCTGGCCCTAGGAATGAGCAGTTCTTC	CASSIAGPRNEQFF
TRBD1	TRBV19	TRBJ2-3	NA	TGTGCCAGTATTACTGGACAGGGCACAGATACGCAGTATTTT	CASITGQGTDTQYF
TRBD1	TRBV10-3	TRBJ2-1	many	TGTGCCATCAGTCATAGCCGACAGGGCAACAATGAGCAGTTCTTC	CAISHSRQGNNEQFF
NA	TRBV5-6	TRBJ1-5	many	TGTGCCAGCAGCTTGGGAGCGGGAGGGCAGCCCCAGCATTTT	CASSLGAGGQPQHF
NA	TRBV4-2	TRBJ2-7	many	TGTGCCAGCAGCCAAGGCGTGGCGGGCTACGAGCAGTACTTC	CASSQGVAGYEQYF
TRBD2	TRBV28	TRBJ2-1	NA	TGTGCCAGCAGAAACGCGGGACTACGGATCAATGAGCAGTTCTTC	CASRNAGLRINEQFF
TRBD2	TRBV5-1	TRBJ2-1	NA	TGCGCCAGCAGCTTGGTGGCGGGAGCGCCGTACAATGAGCAGTTCTTC	CASSLVAGAPYNEQFF
TRBD1	TRBV24-1	TRBJ2-4	few	TGTGCCACCAGCCCACAGGGGGCTTCCAACATTCAGTACTTC	CATSPQGASNIQYF
TRBD1	TRBV24-1	TRBJ2-5	many	TGTGCCACCAGTGATATGAGAGGGACAGGGGGAGAGACCCAGTACTTC	CATSDMRGTGGETQYF
NA	TRBV2	TRBJ1-5	few	TGTGCCAGCAGTGCAGGGGCGGGTCAGCCCCAGCATTTT	CASSAGAGQPQHF
NA	TRBV7-9	TRBJ2-7	many	TGTGCCAGCAGCTCTCGGGTAGGGCCCTACGAGCAGTACTTC	CASSSRVGPYEQYF
NA	TRBV30	TRBJ2-1	few	TGTGCCCACTCCCTTATAGGTTTAGGTAATGAGCAGTTCTTC	CAHSLIGLGNEQFF
NA	TRBV7-2	TRBJ1-2	many	TGTGCCAGCAGCTTAGCTCGGGGGACCTATGGCTACACCTTC	CASSLARGTYGYTF
NA	TRBV27	TRBJ1-6	NA	TGTGCCAGCAGGGGGGGGAGTTCACCCCTCCACTTT	CASRGGSSPLHF